Below are 11 T cell receptor beta chains sequenced from a single sample in a study of metastatic and nonmetastatic thyroid tumors (dated by TCRdb to 2019 to 2021). No treatment had been received by any patient before thyroid surgery. Library creation used PCR. For sequencing, an Illumina HiSeq 4000 was employed. Starting from the raw public reads, TCRdb applied fastp trimming at Q25, assembled clones with MiXCR and retained in-frame beta chains. Recorded for this sample are around 14,000 clones; about 22% of them occurred a single time. 8.4% of the sample rests with the top ten. The sequenced sample consisted of tumor tissue. Receptor source: a female donor with papillary thyroid cancer or a benign thyroid nodule (not recorded which). Some clones in this sample may be carry-over from other donors' samples.

This clone is deemed medium-sized (0.01 to 0.1%). CDR3 sequence: CASSTPTRAYEQYF. In DNA, the CDR3 is TGTGCCAGCAGCACCCCCACTAGGGCCTACGAGCAGTACTTC. The chain has TRBV11-3 and TRBJ2-7; weak D call: TRBD2 (5 bases). The CDR3 has 14 amino acids. Trimming removed 5 bases at V and 2 bases at J, with 13 bases between. In germline, CDR1 is SGHNT, CDR2 YENEEA.

This clone was found many times. The chain combines TRBV2 with TRBJ2-2; perhaps TRBD1 as D (6 bases). The V end was cut by 9 bases, the J end by 3 bases, with 17 bases between. Germline CDR1 is SNHLY and CDR2 is FYNNEI. The CDR3 extends over 15 amino acids. In nucleotides, the CDR3 is TGTGCCAGTGGCCTTCAGGGGTTGTACACCGGGGAGCTGTTTTTT. Translating it yields CASGLQGLYTGELFF.

This clone was picked up many times. The V and J genes are TRBV4-2 and TRBJ2-1, with TRBD2 as a possible D gene (6 bases). CDR1 is LGHNA, CDR2 YNFKEQ, per germline. The CDR3 contains 15 residues. V was clipped by 0 bases and J by 0 bases, with 6 bases between them. CDR3 bases: TGTGCCAGCAGCCAAGATAGCGGCTCCTACAATGAGCAGTTCTTC. Translating gives CASSQDSGSYNEQFF.

This chain uses TRBV6-9 with TRBJ2-7; 8 bases match TRBD1. The length of the CDR3 is 14 residues. CDR1 MNHGY and CDR2 SVAAGI come from the germline V gene. Trimming took 3 bases from V and 6 from J; bases not matched to a gene: 7. The CDR3 loop reads CASSYRGRPLEQYF. The CDR3, as DNA: TGTGCCAGCAGTTACAGGGGGCGCCCCCTCGAGCAGTACTTC.

The chain recombines TRBV27 with TRBJ2-1; no definite D call. The CDR3 length is 15 residues. Trimming cost V 5 bases and J 0 bases, with 11 bases left between them. From germline, CDR1 is MNHEY and CDR2 SMNVEV (reference sequence). The chain's CDR3 is CASSGSESSYNEQFF. The CDR3 nucleotides read TGTGCCAGCAGTGGCTCGGAGAGCTCCTACAATGAGCAGTTCTTC.

This clone is judged medium-sized (0.01 to 0.1%). The chain uses TRBV20-1 and TRBJ2-3; 7 nucleotides agree with TRBD2. This CDR3 spans 14 amino acids. From germline, CDR1 is DFQATT and CDR2 SNEGSKA (reference sequence). V lost 6 bases to trimming and J lost 3 bases; unmatched junction nucleotides: 9. The CDR3 coding sequence is TGCAGTGCCGATCATAGCGGGTGGACAGATACGCAGTATTTT. It is translated as CSADHSGWTDTQYF.

This clone has just one count. The chain uses TRBV20-1 and TRBJ1-6; 7 nucleotides agree with TRBD1. Per the germline V gene, CDR1 is DFQATT and CDR2 is SNEGSKA (reference sequence). V shed 6 bases, J shed 7 bases, and the junction held 12 bases outside the gene matches. This CDR3 has 15 residues. The DNA of the CDR3 is TGCAGTGCCTCCGACAGGGTCTCGGAGAATTCACCCCTCCACTTT. This gives the protein CSASDRVSENSPLHF.

This clone is categorized as medium-sized (0.01 to 0.1%). The chain recombines TRBV4-1 with TRBJ2-7; 9 bases are a match to TRBD1. The CDR3 is 13 residues long. The V and J ends lost 6 bases and 6 bases, in that order; junction bases with no gene match: 6. The germline V gene encodes CDR1 MGHRA and CDR2 YSYEKL. The CDR3 here is CASRGQGASEQYF. DNA for the CDR3: TGCGCCAGCAGGGGACAGGGTGCGTCCGAGCAGTACTTC.

Ten or more counts support this clone. The genes are TRBV7-2 and TRBJ2-5; 7 bases agree with TRBD1. The CDR3 length is 14 residues. The trim removed 4 bases at V and 5 bases at J, leaving 7 bases unmatched. CDR1 is SGHTA, CDR2 FQGNSA, per germline. The CDR3 region has the DNA TGTGCCAGCAGCTCCCAGGGGGTGGCCGAGACCCAGTACTTC. This translates into CASSSQGVAETQYF.

This clone was found many times. Other DNA sequences in the same sample also yield this CDR3. This chain uses TRBV20-1 with TRBJ2-5; 12 bases map to TRBD2. In germline, CDR1 is DFQATT, CDR2 SNEGSKA (reference sequence). V was clipped by 1 base and J by 13 bases; unmatched bases: 13. There are 15 residues in the CDR3. CDR3 in amino acids: CSARGWGKTSGGTYF. CDR3 bases: TGCAGTGCTAGAGGATGGGGGAAGACTAGCGGGGGCACGTACTTC.

The J gene is TRBJ2-7, the V gene TRBV3-1, with D uncertain. The V end lost 0 bases, the J end lost 6 bases, and 3 bases lay between the germline ends. Germline CDR1 and CDR2: LGHDT and YNNKEL (reference sequence). This CDR3 is built from 11 residues. The CDR3 loop is CASSQDSEQYF. CDR3 DNA: TGTGCCAGCAGCCAAGATAGCGAGCAGTACTTC.